The rows below give T cell receptor beta chains drawn from one sample of a study of cytomegalovirus exposure and HLA in healthy donors. Sequencing was performed with immunoSEQ multiplex PCR; in TCRdb, only in-frame clones are kept and a portion is missing. The sample contains 100,000 to 150,000 clones, around 72% of which appear only once. What was sequenced was PBMCs. These receptors were collected from a middle-aged woman in good health and CMV-seronegative. Both conserved end residues are part of each CDR3. Each record gives: clone size, V gene, J gene, D gene, CDR3 DNA, CDR3 protein. A D gene is named only where the DNA matches it firmly. Clone size appears in some rows only: once, few, many, or a class for an expanded clone.

clone_size: .; v_call: TRBV27; j_call: TRBJ1-6; d_call: .; cdr3_nt: TGTGCCAGCAGTTTCCGGGATTCACCCCTCCACTTT; cdr3_aa: CASSFRDSPLHF
clone_size: .; v_call: TRBV6-1; j_call: TRBJ2-7; d_call: .; cdr3_nt: TGTGCCAGCGGCTTATCAGGGCCCTACGAGCAGTACTTC; cdr3_aa: CASGLSGPYEQYF
clone_size: .; v_call: TRBV2; j_call: TRBJ2-2; d_call: .; cdr3_nt: TGTGCCAGCAACCAAAACCCGGGGGACTCGTACACCGGGGAGCTGTTTTTT; cdr3_aa: CASNQNPGDSYTGELFF
clone_size: few; v_call: TRBV18; j_call: TRBJ1-4; d_call: TRBD1; cdr3_nt: TGTGCCAGCTCACCACCGGGACAGGGGAATGAAAAACTGTTTTTT; cdr3_aa: CASSPPGQGNEKLFF
clone_size: .; v_call: TRBV6-1; j_call: TRBJ2-1; d_call: .; cdr3_nt: TGTGCCAGCAGTGAAGTAACAGAATTAAATGAGCAGTTCTTC; cdr3_aa: CASSEVTELNEQFF
clone_size: .; v_call: TRBV28; j_call: TRBJ2-2; d_call: .; cdr3_nt: TGTGCCAGCAGATGGGACTTCACGAACACCGGGGAGCTGTTTTTT; cdr3_aa: CASRWDFTNTGELFF
clone_size: .; v_call: TRBV5-1; j_call: TRBJ2-3; d_call: .; cdr3_nt: TGCGCCAGCAGCTTGCAGGTAACAGATACGCAGTATTTT; cdr3_aa: CASSLQVTDTQYF
clone_size: .; v_call: TRBV5-4; j_call: TRBJ2-6; d_call: TRBD2; cdr3_nt: TGTGCCAGCAGCTGGGAGGGCTCTGGGGCCAACGGCCTGACTTTC; cdr3_aa: CASSWEGSGANGLTF
clone_size: .; v_call: TRBV2; j_call: TRBJ1-2; d_call: .; cdr3_nt: TGTGCCAGCAGTGATGGAGGACAGACCCCCAATAACTATGGCTACACCTTC; cdr3_aa: CASSDGGQTPNNYGYTF
clone_size: .; v_call: TRBV10-2; j_call: TRBJ2-1; d_call: .; cdr3_nt: TGCGCCAGCAGTGAGCCGGCCAGGGAGGCGTACAATGAGCAGTTCTTC; cdr3_aa: CASSEPAREAYNEQFF
clone_size: .; v_call: TRBV5-4; j_call: TRBJ2-5; d_call: TRBD2; cdr3_nt: TGTGCCAGCAGCTTTATGGGCGGGAGTAAAGAGACCCAGTACTTC; cdr3_aa: CASSFMGGSKETQYF
clone_size: .; v_call: TRBV28; j_call: TRBJ2-5; d_call: TRBD2; cdr3_nt: TGTGCCAGCAGCCCGGGACTAGCGGGAGAAGGGGAGACCCAGTACTTC; cdr3_aa: CASSPGLAGEGETQYF
clone_size: .; v_call: TRBV7-8; j_call: TRBJ2-7; d_call: .; cdr3_nt: TGTGCCAGCAGCCGAACGGACAGCTACGAGCAGTACTTC; cdr3_aa: CASSRTDSYEQYF
clone_size: .; v_call: TRBV5-8; j_call: TRBJ2-7; d_call: TRBD1; cdr3_nt: TGTGCCAGCAGCTATACCGGGACAGTCTCCTACGAGCAGTACTTC; cdr3_aa: CASSYTGTVSYEQYF
clone_size: once; v_call: TRBV10-3; j_call: TRBJ2-1; d_call: .; cdr3_nt: TGTGCCATCAGTGTCGAGGCTAGCGTTTACAATGAGCAGTTCTTC; cdr3_aa: CAISVEASVYNEQFF
clone_size: .; v_call: TRBV7-9; j_call: TRBJ1-4; d_call: TRBD1; cdr3_nt: TGTGCCAGCAGCCTGACAGGGGTTAATGAAAAACTGTTTTTT; cdr3_aa: CASSLTGVNEKLFF
clone_size: .; v_call: TRBV6-5; j_call: TRBJ1-5; d_call: .; cdr3_nt: TGTGCCAGCAGTCGGGAGGGGGGTTTGGGACAGCCCCAGCATTTT; cdr3_aa: CASSREGGLGQPQHF
clone_size: .; v_call: TRBV7-9; j_call: TRBJ2-7; d_call: .; cdr3_nt: TGTGCCAGCAGCCATGGGGGGAACGAGCAGTACTTC; cdr3_aa: CASSHGGNEQYF
clone_size: .; v_call: TRBV27; j_call: TRBJ1-5; d_call: TRBD1; cdr3_nt: TGTGCCAGCAGTCCCGGGGGCCCCGGGACAGGGGGACAGCCCCAGCATTTT; cdr3_aa: CASSPGGPGTGGQPQHF
clone_size: .; v_call: TRBV14; j_call: TRBJ1-2; d_call: TRBD1; cdr3_nt: TGTGCCAGCAGCCAAGCCGGGACAGGTCTCTATGGCTACACCTTC; cdr3_aa: CASSQAGTGLYGYTF
clone_size: .; v_call: TRBV29-1; j_call: TRBJ2-3; d_call: TRBD2; cdr3_nt: TGCAGCGGATCCCTAGCGGGGGGGAGCACAGATACGCAGTATTTT; cdr3_aa: CSGSLAGGSTDTQYF
clone_size: few; v_call: TRBV5-1; j_call: TRBJ1-3; d_call: .; cdr3_nt: TGCGCCAGCAGCTTGGGTGGGAGCGGAAACACCATATATTTT; cdr3_aa: CASSLGGSGNTIYF
clone_size: .; v_call: TRBV19; j_call: TRBJ1-1; d_call: TRBD1; cdr3_nt: TGTGCCAGTAGTATTTTCGTTCCGAGACAGGGGGCGTACACTGAAGCTTTCTTT; cdr3_aa: CASSIFVPRQGAYTEAFF
clone_size: few; v_call: TRBV5-1; j_call: TRBJ2-7; d_call: .; cdr3_nt: TGCGCCAGCAGCTTGGCTCAGGGGGGCCACGAGCAGTACTTC; cdr3_aa: CASSLAQGGHEQYF
clone_size: .; v_call: TRBV11-2; j_call: TRBJ2-5; d_call: TRBD1; cdr3_nt: TGTGCCAGCAGCTTATTGACAGGGGGGACACAAGAGACCCAGTACTTC; cdr3_aa: CASSLLTGGTQETQYF
clone_size: .; v_call: TRBV28; j_call: TRBJ1-2; d_call: .; cdr3_nt: TGTGCCAGCAGTTCAACCGCCCAGGGGTCCTATGGCTACACCTTC; cdr3_aa: CASSSTAQGSYGYTF
clone_size: .; v_call: TRBV5-1; j_call: TRBJ1-6; d_call: TRBD1; cdr3_nt: TGCGCCAGCAGCTCGGGACAGGGGAGGAACAATTCACCCCTCCACTTT; cdr3_aa: CASSSGQGRNNSPLHF
clone_size: .; v_call: TRBV14; j_call: TRBJ2-4; d_call: TRBD1; cdr3_nt: TGTGCCAGCAGCCCGGGACAGCTAAACATTCAGTACTTC; cdr3_aa: CASSPGQLNIQYF
clone_size: .; v_call: TRBV6-1; j_call: TRBJ1-6; d_call: .; cdr3_nt: TGTGCCAGCAGTGGCACTACTACAGGGTTAAGCTCCTATAATTCACCCCTCCACTTT; cdr3_aa: CASSGTTTGLSSYNSPLHF
clone_size: .; v_call: TRBV10-3; j_call: TRBJ1-2; d_call: .; cdr3_nt: TGTGCCATCAGTGAGTCCATTAACTATGGCTACACCTTC; cdr3_aa: CAISESINYGYTF
clone_size: .; v_call: TRBV27; j_call: TRBJ2-4; d_call: TRBD2; cdr3_nt: TGTGCCAGCAGTTCAAATCTAGCGGGGCTCCTAGCGGGAAACAGTCAGTACTTC; cdr3_aa: CASSSNLAGLLAGNSQYF
clone_size: .; v_call: TRBV2; j_call: TRBJ2-5; d_call: .; cdr3_nt: TGTGCCAGCAGTGATCTAGAAGAGACCCAGTACTTC; cdr3_aa: CASSDLEETQYF
clone_size: .; v_call: TRBV19; j_call: TRBJ1-2; d_call: .; cdr3_nt: TGTGCCAGTAGCGGACTAAAAGGGGCGAACGGGGGCTATGGCTACACCTTC; cdr3_aa: CASSGLKGANGGYGYTF
clone_size: .; v_call: TRBV14; j_call: TRBJ2-7; d_call: .; cdr3_nt: TGTGCCAGCAGCCCAGGGGCCACAAGCTACGAGCAGTACTTC; cdr3_aa: CASSPGATSYEQYF
clone_size: .; v_call: TRBV19; j_call: TRBJ2-6; d_call: .; cdr3_nt: TGTGCCAGTACCCTGTGGGGACAAAGGACTGGGGCCAACGGCCTGACTTTC; cdr3_aa: CASTLWGQRTGANGLTF
clone_size: once; v_call: TRBV11-2; j_call: TRBJ1-1; d_call: .; cdr3_nt: TGTGCCAGCAGCTTATGGACAGTGAACACTGAAGCTTTCTTT; cdr3_aa: CASSLWTVNTEAFF
clone_size: .; v_call: TRBV6-5; j_call: TRBJ1-2; d_call: .; cdr3_nt: TGTGCCAGCAGTTACTCAGGGCAGGGGCCGATCTACACCTTC; cdr3_aa: CASSYSGQGPIYTF
clone_size: .; v_call: TRBV7-8; j_call: TRBJ1-1; d_call: .; cdr3_nt: TGTGCCAGCAGCCTCGTTGAGGGGAGGGGGAACACTGAAGCTTTCTTT; cdr3_aa: CASSLVEGRGNTEAFF
clone_size: .; v_call: TRBV9; j_call: TRBJ1-1; d_call: .; cdr3_nt: TGTGCCAGCAGCCGCGGACAGACCACTGAAGCTTTCTTT; cdr3_aa: CASSRGQTTEAFF
clone_size: once; v_call: TRBV7-8; j_call: TRBJ2-7; d_call: TRBD2; cdr3_nt: TGTGCCAGCAGCAGCGGGACTAGCTACTACGAGCAGTACTTC; cdr3_aa: CASSSGTSYYEQYF
clone_size: .; v_call: TRBV19; j_call: TRBJ1-1; d_call: .; cdr3_nt: TGTGCCAGTAGTACCCTAGACAGCCTGAACACTGAAGCTTTCTTT; cdr3_aa: CASSTLDSLNTEAFF
clone_size: .; v_call: TRBV28; j_call: TRBJ1-5; d_call: TRBD1; cdr3_nt: TGTGCCAGCAGTTGGGACAGGGCTAATAGCAATCAGCCCCAGCATTTT; cdr3_aa: CASSWDRANSNQPQHF
clone_size: .; v_call: TRBV28; j_call: TRBJ2-3; d_call: .; cdr3_nt: TGTGCCAGCACCCTGAGGATACTCCGCACAGATACGCAGTATTTT; cdr3_aa: CASTLRILRTDTQYF
clone_size: .; v_call: TRBV30; j_call: TRBJ1-2; d_call: .; cdr3_nt: TGTGCCTGGAGTGTACGCCTCCGTCATCGGTTAGGCTACACCTTC; cdr3_aa: CAWSVRLRHRLGYTF
clone_size: .; v_call: TRBV5-1; j_call: TRBJ1-6; d_call: .; cdr3_nt: TGCGCCAGCAGCTTGGATCCGGGGTTAGATTCACCCCTCCACTTT; cdr3_aa: CASSLDPGLDSPLHF
clone_size: .; v_call: TRBV2; j_call: TRBJ2-1; d_call: TRBD2; cdr3_nt: TGTGCCAGGGAACTAGCGGGAGGGCTCCACAATGAGCAGTTCTTC; cdr3_aa: CARELAGGLHNEQFF
clone_size: .; v_call: TRBV7-6; j_call: TRBJ2-3; d_call: TRBD2; cdr3_nt: TGTTCCAGCAGCCTAGGGACTAGCGTCAGCACAGATACGCAGTATTTT; cdr3_aa: CSSSLGTSVSTDTQYF
clone_size: .; v_call: TRBV28; j_call: TRBJ2-7; d_call: TRBD1; cdr3_nt: TGTGCCAGCAGTTCCACGGGCAGGGGGCAGCACGAGCAGTACTTC; cdr3_aa: CASSSTGRGQHEQYF
clone_size: .; v_call: TRBV4-2; j_call: TRBJ2-3; d_call: .; cdr3_nt: TGTGCCAGCAGCCAAGATCCACAGGGAAACTTTGGTAGCACAGATACGCAGTATTTT; cdr3_aa: CASSQDPQGNFGSTDTQYF